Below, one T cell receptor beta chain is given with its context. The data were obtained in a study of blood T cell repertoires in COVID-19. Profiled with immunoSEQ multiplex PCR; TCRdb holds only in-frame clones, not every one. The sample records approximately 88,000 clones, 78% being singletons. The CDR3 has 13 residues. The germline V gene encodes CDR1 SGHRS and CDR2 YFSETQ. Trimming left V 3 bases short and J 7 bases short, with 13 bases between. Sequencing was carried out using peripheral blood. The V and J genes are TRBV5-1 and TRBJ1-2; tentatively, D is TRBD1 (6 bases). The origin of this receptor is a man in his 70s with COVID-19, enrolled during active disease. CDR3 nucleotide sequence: TGCGCCAGCAGCTCAGGGGCAGGATCTGGCTACACCTTC. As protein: CASSSGAGSGYTF.